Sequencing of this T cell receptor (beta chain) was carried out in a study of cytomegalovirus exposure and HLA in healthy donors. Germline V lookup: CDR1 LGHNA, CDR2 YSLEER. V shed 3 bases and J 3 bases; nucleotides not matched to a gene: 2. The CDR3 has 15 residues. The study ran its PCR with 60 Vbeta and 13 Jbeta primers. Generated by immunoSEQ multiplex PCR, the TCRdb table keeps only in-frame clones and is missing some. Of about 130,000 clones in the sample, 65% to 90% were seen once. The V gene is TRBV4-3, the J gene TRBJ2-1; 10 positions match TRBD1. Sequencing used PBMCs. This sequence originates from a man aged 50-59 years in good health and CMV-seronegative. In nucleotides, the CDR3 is TGCGCCAGCAGCCACGGGACAGGGGTCTACAATGAGCAGTTCTTC. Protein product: CASSHGTGVYNEQFF.